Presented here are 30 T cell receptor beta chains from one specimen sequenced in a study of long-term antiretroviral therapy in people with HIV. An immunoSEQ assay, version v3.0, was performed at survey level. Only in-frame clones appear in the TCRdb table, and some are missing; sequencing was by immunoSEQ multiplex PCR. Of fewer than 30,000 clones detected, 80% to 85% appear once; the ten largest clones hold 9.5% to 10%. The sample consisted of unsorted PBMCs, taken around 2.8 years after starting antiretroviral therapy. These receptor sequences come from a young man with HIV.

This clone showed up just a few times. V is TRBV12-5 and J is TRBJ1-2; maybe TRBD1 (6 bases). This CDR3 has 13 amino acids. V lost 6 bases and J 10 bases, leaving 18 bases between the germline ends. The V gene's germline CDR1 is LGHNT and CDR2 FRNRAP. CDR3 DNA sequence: TGTGCTAGTGGCCCTCACCTCAGGGGAAACTACACCTTC. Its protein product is CASGPHLRGNYTF.

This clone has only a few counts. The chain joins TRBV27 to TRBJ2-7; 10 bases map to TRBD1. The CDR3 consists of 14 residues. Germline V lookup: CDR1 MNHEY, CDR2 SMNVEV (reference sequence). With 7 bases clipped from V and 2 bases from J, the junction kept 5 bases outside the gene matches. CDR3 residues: CASKETGGPYEQYF. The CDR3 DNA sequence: TGTGCCAGCAAGGAGACAGGGGGCCCCTACGAGCAGTACTTC.

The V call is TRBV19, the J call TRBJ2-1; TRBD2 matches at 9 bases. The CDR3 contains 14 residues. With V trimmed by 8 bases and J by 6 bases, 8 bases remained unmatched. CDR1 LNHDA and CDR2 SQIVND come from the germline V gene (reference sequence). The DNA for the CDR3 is TGTGCCAGTTCCCAAGCGGGAGGTGCCAATGAGCAGTTCTTC. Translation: CASSQAGGANEQFF.

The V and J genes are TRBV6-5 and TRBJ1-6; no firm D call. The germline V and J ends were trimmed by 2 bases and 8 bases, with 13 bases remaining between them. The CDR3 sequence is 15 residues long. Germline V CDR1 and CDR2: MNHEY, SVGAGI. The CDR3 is CASSYESMMDSPLHF. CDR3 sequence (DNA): TGTGCCAGCAGTTACGAGTCCATGATGGATTCACCCCTCCACTTT.

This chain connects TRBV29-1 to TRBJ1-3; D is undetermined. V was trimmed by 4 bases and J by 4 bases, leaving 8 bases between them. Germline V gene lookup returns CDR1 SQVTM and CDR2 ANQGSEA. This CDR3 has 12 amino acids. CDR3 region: CSVGLTGNTIYF. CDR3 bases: TGCAGCGTTGGGCTAACGGGAAACACCATATATTTT.

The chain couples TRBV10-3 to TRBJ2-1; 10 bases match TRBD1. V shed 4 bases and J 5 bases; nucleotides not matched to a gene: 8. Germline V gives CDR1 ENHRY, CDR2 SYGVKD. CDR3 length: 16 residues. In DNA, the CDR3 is TGTGCCATCAGTGCACGTGGGACAGGGGCAAACAATGAGCAGTTCTTC. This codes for CAISARGTGANNEQFF.

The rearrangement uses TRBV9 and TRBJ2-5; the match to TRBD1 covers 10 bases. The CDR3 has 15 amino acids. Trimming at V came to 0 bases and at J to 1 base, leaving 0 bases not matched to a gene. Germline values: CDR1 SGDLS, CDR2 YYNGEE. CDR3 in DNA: TGTGCCAGCAGCGTAGGGACAGGGGGCCAAGAGACCCAGTACTTC. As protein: CASSVGTGGQETQYF.

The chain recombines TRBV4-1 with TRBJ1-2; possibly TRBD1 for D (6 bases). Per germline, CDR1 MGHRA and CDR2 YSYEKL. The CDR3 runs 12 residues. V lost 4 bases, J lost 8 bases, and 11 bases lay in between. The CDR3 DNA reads TGCGCCAGCAGCCCAACAGGGAACGGCTACACCTTC. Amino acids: CASSPTGNGYTF.

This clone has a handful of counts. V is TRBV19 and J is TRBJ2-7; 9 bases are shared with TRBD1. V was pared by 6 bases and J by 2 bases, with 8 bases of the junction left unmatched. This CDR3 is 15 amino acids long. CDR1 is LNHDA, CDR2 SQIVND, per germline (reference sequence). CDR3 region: CASRTSGTGTYEQYF. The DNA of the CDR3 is TGTGCCAGTAGGACCTCCGGGACAGGGACCTACGAGCAGTACTTC.

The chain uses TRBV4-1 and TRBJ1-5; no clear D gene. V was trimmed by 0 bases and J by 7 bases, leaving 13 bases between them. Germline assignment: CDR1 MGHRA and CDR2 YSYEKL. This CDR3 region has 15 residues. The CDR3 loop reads CASSQERSAIQPQHF. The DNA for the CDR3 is TGCGCCAGCAGCCAAGAACGGAGCGCTATCCAGCCCCAGCATTTT.

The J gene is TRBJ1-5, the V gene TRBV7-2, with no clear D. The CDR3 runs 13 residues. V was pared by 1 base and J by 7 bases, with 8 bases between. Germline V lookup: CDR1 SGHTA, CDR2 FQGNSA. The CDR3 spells CASSLGLPQPQHF. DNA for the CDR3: TGTGCCAGCAGCTTAGGACTGCCACAGCCCCAGCATTTT.

The CDR3 bases are TGCGCCAGCAGCCAAGGGGCAGACACAGATACGCAGTATTTT. Translation gives CASSQGADTDTQYF. The chain recombines TRBV4-3 with TRBJ2-3, with D uncertain. The length of the CDR3 is 14 residues. Trimming stripped 1 base from V and 2 bases from J, with 7 bases between. The germline V gene encodes CDR1 LGHNA and CDR2 YSLEER.

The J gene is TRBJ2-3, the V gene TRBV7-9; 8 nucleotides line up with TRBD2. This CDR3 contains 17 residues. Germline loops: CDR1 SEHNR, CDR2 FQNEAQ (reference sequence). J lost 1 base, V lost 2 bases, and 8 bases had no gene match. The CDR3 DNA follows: TGTGCCAGCAGCTTAACCGCCCAGCGGGGGCGCACAGATACGCAGTATTTT. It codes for CASSLTAQRGRTDTQYF.

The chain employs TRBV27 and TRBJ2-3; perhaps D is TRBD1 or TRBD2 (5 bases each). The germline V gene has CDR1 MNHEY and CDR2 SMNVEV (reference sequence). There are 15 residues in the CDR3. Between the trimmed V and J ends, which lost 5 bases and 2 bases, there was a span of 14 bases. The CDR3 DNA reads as TGTGCCAGCAGTCCTAGCCAAGGGACCACAGATACGCAGTATTTT. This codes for CASSPSQGTTDTQYF.

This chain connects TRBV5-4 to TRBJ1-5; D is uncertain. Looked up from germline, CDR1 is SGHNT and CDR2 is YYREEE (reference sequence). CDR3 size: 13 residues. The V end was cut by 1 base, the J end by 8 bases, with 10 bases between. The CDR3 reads CASSLSPREPQHF. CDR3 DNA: TGTGCCAGCAGCTTGAGCCCCCGTGAGCCCCAGCATTTT.

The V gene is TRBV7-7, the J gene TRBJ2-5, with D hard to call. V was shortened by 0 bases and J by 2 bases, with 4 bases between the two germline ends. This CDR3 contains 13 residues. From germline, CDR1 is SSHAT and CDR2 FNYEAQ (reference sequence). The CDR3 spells CASSLALQETQYF. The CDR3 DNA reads TGTGCCAGCAGCTTAGCACTACAAGAGACCCAGTACTTC. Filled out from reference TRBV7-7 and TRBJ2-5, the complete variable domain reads GAGVSQSPRYKVTKRGQDVTLRCDPISSHATLYWYQQALGQGPEFLTYFNYEAQPDKSGLPSDRFSAERPEGSISTLTIQRTEQRDSAMYRCASSLALQETQYFGPGTRLLVL.

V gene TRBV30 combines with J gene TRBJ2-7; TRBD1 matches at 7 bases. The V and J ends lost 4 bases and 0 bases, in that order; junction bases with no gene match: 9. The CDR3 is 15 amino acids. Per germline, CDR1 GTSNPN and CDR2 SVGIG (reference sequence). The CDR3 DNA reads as TGTGCCTGGAACACAGGGACAGCCGTCTCCTACGAGCAGTACTTC. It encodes CAWNTGTAVSYEQYF.

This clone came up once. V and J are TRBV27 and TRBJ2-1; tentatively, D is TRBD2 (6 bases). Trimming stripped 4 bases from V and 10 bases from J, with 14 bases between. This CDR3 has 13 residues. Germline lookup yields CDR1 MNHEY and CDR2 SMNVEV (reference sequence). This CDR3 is CASSSLLADEQFF. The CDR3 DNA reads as TGTGCCAGCAGTTCCCTCTTAGCGGACGAGCAGTTCTTC.

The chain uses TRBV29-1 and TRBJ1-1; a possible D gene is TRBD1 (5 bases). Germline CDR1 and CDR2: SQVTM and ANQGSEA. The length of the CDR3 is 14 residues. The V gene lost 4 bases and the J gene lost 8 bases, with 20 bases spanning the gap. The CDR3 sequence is CSVGVGAAYVEAFF. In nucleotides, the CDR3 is TGCAGCGTTGGTGTAGGGGCCGCTTATGTCGAAGCTTTCTTT.

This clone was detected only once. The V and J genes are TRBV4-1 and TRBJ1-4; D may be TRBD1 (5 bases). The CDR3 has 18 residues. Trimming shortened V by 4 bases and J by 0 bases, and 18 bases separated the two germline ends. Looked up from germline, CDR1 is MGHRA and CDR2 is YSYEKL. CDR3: CASSRGVVDTSTNEKLFF. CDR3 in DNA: TGCGCCAGCAGCCGAGGGGTAGTGGACACCTCAACTAATGAAAAACTGTTTTTT.

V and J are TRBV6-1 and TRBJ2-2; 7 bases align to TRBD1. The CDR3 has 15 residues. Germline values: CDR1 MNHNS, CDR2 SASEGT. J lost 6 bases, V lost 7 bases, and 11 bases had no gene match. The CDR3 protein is CASILEDRIAGELFF. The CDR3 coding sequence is TGTGCCAGCATCCTAGAGGACAGGATCGCCGGGGAGCTGTTTTTT.

CDR3 bases: TGTGCCAGCAGCCTACCTCGGACAGGGAACACTGAAGCTTTCTTT. As protein: CASSLPRTGNTEAFF. This chain connects TRBV7-2 to TRBJ1-1; TRBD1 matches 7 bases. J lost 1 base, V lost 5 bases, and 7 bases had no gene match. Germline lookup yields CDR1 SGHTA and CDR2 FQGNSA. The CDR3 contains 15 residues.

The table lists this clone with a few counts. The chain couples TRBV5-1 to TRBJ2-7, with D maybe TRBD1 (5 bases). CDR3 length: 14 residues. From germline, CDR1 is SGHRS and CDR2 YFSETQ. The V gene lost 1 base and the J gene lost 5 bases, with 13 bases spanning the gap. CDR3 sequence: CASSLLPGMDEQYF. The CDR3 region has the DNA TGCGCCAGCAGCTTGTTACCAGGGATGGACGAGCAGTACTTC.

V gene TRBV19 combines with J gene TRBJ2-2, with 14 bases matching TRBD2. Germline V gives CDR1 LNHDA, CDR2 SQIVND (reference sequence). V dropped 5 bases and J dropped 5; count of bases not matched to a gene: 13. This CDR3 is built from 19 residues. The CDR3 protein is CASSPLGTSGRTRTGELFF. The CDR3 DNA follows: TGTGCCAGTAGTCCCCTAGGGACTAGCGGGAGAACGAGGACCGGGGAGCTGTTTTTT.

The CDR3 sequence is CASSLSGTGVTGELFF. The CDR3 DNA reads TGTGCCAGCAGCTTATCCGGGACAGGGGTCACCGGGGAGCTGTTTTTT. The chain carries TRBV7-2 and TRBJ2-2; 10 bases are shared with TRBD1. J was trimmed by 4 bases and V by 2 bases; bases with no gene match: 4. Germline V gene sequence: CDR1 SGHTA, CDR2 FQGNSA. CDR3 length equals 16 residues.

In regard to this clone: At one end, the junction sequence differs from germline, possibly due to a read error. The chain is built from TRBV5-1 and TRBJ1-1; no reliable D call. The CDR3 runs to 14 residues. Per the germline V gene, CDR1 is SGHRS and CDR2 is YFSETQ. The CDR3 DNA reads TGCGCCAGCAGCTTGGCCCCCCCCAACAGTGAAGCTTTCTTT. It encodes CASSLAPPNSEAFF.

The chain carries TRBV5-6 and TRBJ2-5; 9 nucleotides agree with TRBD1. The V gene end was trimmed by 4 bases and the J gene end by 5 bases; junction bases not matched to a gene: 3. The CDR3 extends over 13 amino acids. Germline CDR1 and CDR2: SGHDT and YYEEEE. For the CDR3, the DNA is TGTGCCAGCAGCCCAGGGACAGGGGAGACCCAGTACTTC. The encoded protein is CASSPGTGETQYF.

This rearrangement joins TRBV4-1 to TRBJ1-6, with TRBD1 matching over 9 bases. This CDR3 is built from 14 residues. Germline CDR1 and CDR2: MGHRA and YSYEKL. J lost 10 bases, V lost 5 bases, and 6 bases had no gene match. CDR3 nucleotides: TGCGCCAGCAGCTCAGGACAGGGGATGTCACCCCTCCACTTT. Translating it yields CASSSGQGMSPLHF.

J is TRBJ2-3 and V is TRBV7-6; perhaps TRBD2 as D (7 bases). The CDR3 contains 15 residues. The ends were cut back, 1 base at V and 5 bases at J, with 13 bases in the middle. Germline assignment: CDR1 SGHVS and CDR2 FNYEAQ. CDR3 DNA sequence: TGTGCCAGCAGCTTAGGGGGGGGCCATATAGATACGCAGTATTTT. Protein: CASSLGGGHIDTQYF.

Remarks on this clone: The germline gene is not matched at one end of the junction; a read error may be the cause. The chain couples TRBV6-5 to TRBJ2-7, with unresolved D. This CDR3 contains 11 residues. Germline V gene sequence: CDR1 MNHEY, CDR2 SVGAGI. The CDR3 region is CAISVGNEQYF. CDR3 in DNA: TGTGCCATCAGTGTGGGGAACGAGCAGTACTTC.